Listed below are T cell receptor beta chains from one sample, sequenced in a study of post-analysis software for immune sequencing data. MiXCR, run by TCRdb on the PCR reads, gives a single entry per CDR3 protein. In the table there are about 430,000 distinct CDR3 sequences, less than 40% of which are singletons. Sequenced material: blood. All receptors come from a girl aged 2 to 9 with multiple sclerosis. Both conserved end residues are part of each CDR3. Fields, in order: J gene, clone size, D gene, V gene, CDR3 protein, CDR3 DNA. D genes are given only for firm matches. Rows may omit the clone size; those that give it use once, few, many or a size class.

>TRBJ2-3|few|NA|TRBV15
CATSRANTQYF
TGTGCCACCAGCAGAGCTAATACGCAGTATTTT
>TRBJ2-1|NA|NA|TRBV20-1
CSATNTGTGNNEQFF
TGCAGTGCCACTAACACCGGGACGGGTAACAATGAGCAGTTCTTC
>TRBJ1-1|NA|NA|TRBV12-3/TRBV12-4
CASSSEDTEAFF
TGTGCCAGCAGTTCGGAAGACACTGAAGCTTTCTTT
>TRBJ2-3|NA|NA|TRBV5-5
CASSFNPPSTDTQYF
TGTGCCAGCAGCTTTAATCCCCCTAGCACAGATACGCAGTATTTT
>TRBJ2-2|NA|NA|TRBV5-1
CASSMNGGDTGELFF
TGCGCCAGCAGCATGAATGGTGGGGACACCGGGGAGCTGTTTTTT
>TRBJ2-1|NA|TRBD2|TRBV7-2
CASSLAGTSGNYNEQFF
TGTGCCAGCAGCTTAGCCGGGACTAGCGGTAACTACAATGAGCAGTTCTTC
>TRBJ2-3|few|TRBD2|TRBV10-3
CAISQGLAGTDTQYF
TGTGCCATCAGTCAGGGACTAGCGGGCACAGATACGCAGTATTTT
>TRBJ2-2|NA|TRBD1|TRBV7-7
CASSSGTGGPGELFF
TGTGCTAGCAGCTCCGGGACAGGGGGCCCCGGGGAGCTGTTTTTT
>TRBJ2-3|NA|TRBD1|TRBV4-3
CASSQTTGGVTDTQYF
TGCGCCAGCAGCCAAACGACAGGGGGGGTGACAGATACGCAGTATTTT
>TRBJ1-1|few|NA|TRBV5-1
CASSSLRRTEAFF
TGCGCCAGCAGCTCGCTACGAAGGACTGAAGCTTTCTTT
>TRBJ2-7|NA|NA|TRBV4-3
CASSQGEDTFYEQYF
TGCGCCAGCAGCCAGGGGGAGGACACCTTCTACGAGCAGTACTTC
>TRBJ2-3|NA|NA|TRBV9
CASSESPFTSTDTQYF
TGTGCCAGCAGCGAATCCCCTTTTACCAGCACAGATACGCAGTATTTT
>TRBJ2-5|NA|NA|TRBV6-6
CATLNMAKETQYF
TGTGCCACCTTAAATATGGCGAAAGAGACCCAGTACTTC
>TRBJ1-5|few|NA|TRBV12-3/TRBV12-4
CASRSGRGGNQPQHF
TGTGCCAGCAGGTCAGGGAGGGGTGGAAATCAGCCCCAGCATTTT
>TRBJ1-2|NA|NA|TRBV2
CASSADPQSYGYTF
TGTGCCAGCAGCGCCGACCCCCAATCATATGGCTACACCTTC
>TRBJ1-2|NA|NA|TRBV9
CASSVVSGRNTIRGYTF
TGTGCCAGCAGCGTAGTGAGTGGGCGGAATACTATCCGGGGCTACACCTTC
>TRBJ1-5|NA|TRBD1|TRBV12-3/TRBV12-4
CASSKTGVDQPQHF
TGTGCCAGCAGTAAGACAGGGGTGGATCAGCCCCAGCATTTT
>TRBJ2-1|NA|NA|TRBV6-6
CASSYRSTWGNEQFF
TGTGCCAGCAGTTACAGGTCGACATGGGGAAATGAGCAGTTCTTC
>TRBJ1-2|NA|NA|TRBV27
CANSTQWDRGYTF
TGTGCCAACAGTACCCAATGGGATCGTGGCTACACCTTC
>TRBJ1-1|NA|NA|TRBV5-1
CASSPPGYTEAFF
TGCGCCAGCAGCCCGCCCGGCTACACTGAAGCTTTCTTT
>TRBJ2-3|NA|NA|TRBV6-2/TRBV6-3
CASSYHPSGDTQYF
TGTGCCAGCAGTTACCACCCCAGTGGAGATACGCAGTATTTT
>TRBJ1-5|NA|NA|TRBV20-1
CSATSEGGGQPQHF
TGCAGTGCTACATCCGAGGGGGGGGGTCAGCCCCAGCATTTT